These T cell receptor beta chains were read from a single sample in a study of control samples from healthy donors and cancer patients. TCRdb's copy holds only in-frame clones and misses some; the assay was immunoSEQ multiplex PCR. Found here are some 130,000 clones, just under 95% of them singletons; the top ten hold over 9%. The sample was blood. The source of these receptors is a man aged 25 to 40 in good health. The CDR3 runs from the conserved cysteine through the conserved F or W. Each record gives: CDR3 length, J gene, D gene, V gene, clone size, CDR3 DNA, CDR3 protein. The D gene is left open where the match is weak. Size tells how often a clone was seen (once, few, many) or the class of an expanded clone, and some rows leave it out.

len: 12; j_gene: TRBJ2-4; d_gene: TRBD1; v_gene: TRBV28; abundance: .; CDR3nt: TGTGCCACCCGGACAGGGTTAGCCATTCAGTACTTC; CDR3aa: CATRTGLAIQYF
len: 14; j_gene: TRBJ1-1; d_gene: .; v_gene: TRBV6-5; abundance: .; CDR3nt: TGTGCCAGCAGTACAAATTACAGGGTCACTGAAGCTTTCTTT; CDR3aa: CASSTNYRVTEAFF
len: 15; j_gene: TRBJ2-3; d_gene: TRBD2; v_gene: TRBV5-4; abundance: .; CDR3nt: TGTGCCAGCACCCCGTCACGGGAGGGCCTAGATACGCAGTATTTT; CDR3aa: CASTPSREGLDTQYF
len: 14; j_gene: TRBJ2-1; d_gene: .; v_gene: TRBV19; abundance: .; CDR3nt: TGTGCCAGTAGCCCCCTGCGGGTCCTGAATGAGCAGTTCTTC; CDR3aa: CASSPLRVLNEQFF
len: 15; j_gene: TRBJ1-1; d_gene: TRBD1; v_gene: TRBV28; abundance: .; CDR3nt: TGTGCCAGCGAGTCCCCAGGGGGTTTGAAGACTGAAGCTTTCTTT; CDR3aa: CASESPGGLKTEAFF
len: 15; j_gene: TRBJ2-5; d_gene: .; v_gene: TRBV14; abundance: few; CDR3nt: TGTGCCAGCAGCCTTAAGAGGGAAGGTAAAGGGTCCCAGTACTTC; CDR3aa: CASSLKREGKGSQYF
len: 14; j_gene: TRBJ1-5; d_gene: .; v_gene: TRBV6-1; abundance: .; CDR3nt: TGTGCCAGCAGTGAACTGGGGGCTGAGCAGCCCCAGCATTTT; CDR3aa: CASSELGAEQPQHF
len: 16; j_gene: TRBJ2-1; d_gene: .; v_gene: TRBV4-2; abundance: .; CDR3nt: TGTGCCAGCAGCCAAGATGGTGGGGGGTCCTACAATGAGCAGTTCTTC; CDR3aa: CASSQDGGGSYNEQFF
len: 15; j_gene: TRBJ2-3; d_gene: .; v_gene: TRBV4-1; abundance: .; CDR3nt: TGCGCCAGCAGCCAAGCTGCGAGCTTATCCCATACGCAGTATTTT; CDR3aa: CASSQAASLSHTQYF
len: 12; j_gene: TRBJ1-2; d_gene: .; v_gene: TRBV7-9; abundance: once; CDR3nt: TGTGCCAGCAGCTTAGGGCTCTATGGCTACACCTTC; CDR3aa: CASSLGLYGYTF
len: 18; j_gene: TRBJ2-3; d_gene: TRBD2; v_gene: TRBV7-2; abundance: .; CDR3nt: TGTGCCAGCAGCGCCCGGCCCCCACTAGCGGGGTACACAGATACGCAGTATTTT; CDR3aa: CASSARPPLAGYTDTQYF
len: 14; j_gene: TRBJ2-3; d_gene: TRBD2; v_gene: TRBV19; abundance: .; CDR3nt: TGTGCCAGTAGTCCCAGCGGGATAGCAGATACGCAGTATTTT; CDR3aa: CASSPSGIADTQYF
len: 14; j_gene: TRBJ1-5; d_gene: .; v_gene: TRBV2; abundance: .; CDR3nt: TGTGCCAGTTGTGACAGTAATAGCAATCAGCCCCAGCATTTT; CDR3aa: CASCDSNSNQPQHF
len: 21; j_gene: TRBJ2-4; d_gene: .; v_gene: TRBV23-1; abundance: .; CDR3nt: TGCGCCAGCAGTCGATCGTCGCGACAGGAACAACTGGGGGGGCCCAAAAACATTCAGTACTTC; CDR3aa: CASSRSSRQEQLGGPKNIQYF
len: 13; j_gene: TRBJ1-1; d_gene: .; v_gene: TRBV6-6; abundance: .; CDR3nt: TGTGCCAGCGGCCTGGACGGGAACACTGAAGCTTTCTTT; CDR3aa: CASGLDGNTEAFF
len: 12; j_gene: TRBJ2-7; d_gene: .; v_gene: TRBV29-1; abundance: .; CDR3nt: TGCAGCGTTGCTAAAGACAACTACGAGCAGTACTTC; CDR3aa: CSVAKDNYEQYF
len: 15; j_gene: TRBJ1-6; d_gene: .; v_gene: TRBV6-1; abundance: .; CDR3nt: TGTGCCAGCAGTGAAGCCACAGGAGATAATTCACCCCTCCACTTT; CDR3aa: CASSEATGDNSPLHF
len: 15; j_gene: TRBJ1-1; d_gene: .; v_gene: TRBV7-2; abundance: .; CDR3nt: TGTGCCGGGGTGTTCCGGAGTAATACGGCGAGTGAAGCTTTCTTT; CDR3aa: CAGVFRSNTASEAFF
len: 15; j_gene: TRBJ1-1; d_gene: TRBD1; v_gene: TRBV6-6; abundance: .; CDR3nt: TGTGCCACGGCCACAGGGGGTGTTTTGAACACTGAAGCTTTCTTT; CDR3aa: CATATGGVLNTEAFF
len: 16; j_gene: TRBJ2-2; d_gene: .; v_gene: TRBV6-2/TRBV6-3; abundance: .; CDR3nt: TGTGCCAGCAGTTTCATGACCGGTGCGAACACCGGGGAGCTGTTTTTT; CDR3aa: CASSFMTGANTGELFF
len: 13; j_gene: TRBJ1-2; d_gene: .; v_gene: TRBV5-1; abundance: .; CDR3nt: TGCGCCAGCAGCCGGTCCAGCAGCTATGGCTACACCTTC; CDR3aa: CASSRSSSYGYTF
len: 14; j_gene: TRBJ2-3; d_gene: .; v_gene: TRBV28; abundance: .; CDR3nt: TGTGCCAGCAGTTTAGCTAGCGGCACAGATACGCAGTATTTT; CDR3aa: CASSLASGTDTQYF
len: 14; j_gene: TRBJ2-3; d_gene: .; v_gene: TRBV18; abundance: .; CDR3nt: TGTGCCAGCTCACCACCGGTTTCCACAGATACGCAGTATTTT; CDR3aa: CASSPPVSTDTQYF
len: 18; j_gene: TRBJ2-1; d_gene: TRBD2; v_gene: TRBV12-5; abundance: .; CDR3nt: TGTGCTAGTGGTTTCTCCTTGACTAGCGGGAGCTCCTACAATGAGCAGTTCTTC; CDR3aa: CASGFSLTSGSSYNEQFF
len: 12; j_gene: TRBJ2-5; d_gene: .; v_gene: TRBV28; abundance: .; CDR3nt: TGTGCCAGCGGGCGGTACCAAGAGACCCAGTACTTC; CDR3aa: CASGRYQETQYF
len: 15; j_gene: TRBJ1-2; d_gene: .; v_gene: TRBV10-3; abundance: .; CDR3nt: TGTGCCATCAATCCCGCATGGCAAACTAACTATGGCTACACCTTC; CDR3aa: CAINPAWQTNYGYTF
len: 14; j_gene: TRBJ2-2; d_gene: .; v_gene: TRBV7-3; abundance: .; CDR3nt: TGTGCCAGCAGCATACACAGGGATACCGGGGAGCTGTTTTTT; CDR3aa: CASSIHRDTGELFF
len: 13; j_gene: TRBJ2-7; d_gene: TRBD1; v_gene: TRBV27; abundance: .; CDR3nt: TGTGCCAGCAGTTTAAAAACAGGGGGCGAGCAGTACTTC; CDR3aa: CASSLKTGGEQYF
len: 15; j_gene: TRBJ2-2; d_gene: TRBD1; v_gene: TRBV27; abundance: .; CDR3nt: TGTGCCAGCAGCCAACAGGGGTGGGGCACCGGGGAGCTGTTTTTT; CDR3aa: CASSQQGWGTGELFF
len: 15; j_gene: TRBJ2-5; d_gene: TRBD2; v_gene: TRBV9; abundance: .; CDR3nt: TGTGCCAGCAGCGCACCCACTAGCGGTGGGGAGACCCAGTACTTC; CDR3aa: CASSAPTSGGETQYF